The next 22 T cell receptor beta chains were all read from a single sample in a study of blood T cell repertoires in COVID-19. TCRdb's table, derived via immunoSEQ multiplex PCR, lists solely in-frame clones and lacks some. The sample lists fewer than 500,000 clones, 81% seen once, with about 1.2% in the top ten. Sequenced sample: peripheral blood. These receptors were collected from a human donor with acute or convalescent COVID-19. The donor label of this sample is uncertain.

The chain employs TRBV5-1 and TRBJ2-2, with a weak D call TRBD2 (5 bases). V lost 4 bases and J 0 bases, leaving 19 bases between the germline ends. The CDR3 is made up of 18 amino acids. Germline CDR1 is SGHRS and CDR2 is YFSETQ. CDR3 sequence (DNA): TGCGCCAGCAGCCTGGGGTGGAGACGTAGCGCGAACACCGGGGAGCTGTTTTTT. Its translation: CASSLGWRRSANTGELFF.

V is TRBV5-6 and J is TRBJ1-5; 7 nucleotides match TRBD1. Germline V gene data show CDR1 as SGHDT and CDR2 as YYEEEE. V was pared by 4 bases and J by 4 bases, with 5 bases of the junction left unmatched. This CDR3 region has 14 residues. This CDR3 reads CASSRTGRNQPQHF. As DNA, the CDR3 is TGTGCCAGCAGCAGGACAGGTAGAAATCAGCCCCAGCATTTT. The full variable domain, in which reference TRBV5-6 and TRBJ1-5 provide the parts outside the CDR3, is DAGVTQSPTHLIKTRGQQVTLRCSPKSGHDTVSWYQQALGQGPQFIFQYYEEEERQRGNFPDRFSGHQFPNYSSELNVNALLLGDSALYLCASSRTGRNQPQHFGDGTRLSIL.

This chain joins TRBV5-5 and TRBJ1-6; D unclear. V lost 1 base and J lost 2, with 7 bases in between. The CDR3 covers 15 residues. Germline assignment: CDR1 SGHKS and CDR2 YYEKEE (reference sequence). The CDR3 bases are TGTGCCAGCAGCTTGAGAGGGACCTATAATTCACCCCTCCACTTT. It specifies CASSLRGTYNSPLHF.

The chain links TRBV18 to TRBJ2-5; D remains unclear. CDR3 length: 13 amino acids. V was shortened by 6 bases and J by 1 base, with 9 bases between the two germline ends. Looked up from germline, CDR1 is KGHSH and CDR2 is LQKENI. CDR3 in DNA: TGTGCCAGCTCGAAAACTATCCAAGAGACCCAGTACTTC. Protein sequence: CASSKTIQETQYF.

The genes are TRBV7-8 and TRBJ2-1, with 7 bases matching TRBD2. This CDR3 comprises 15 residues. With 0 bases clipped from V and 4 bases from J, the junction kept 3 bases outside the gene matches. CDR1 and CDR2 from the germline V gene are SGHVS and FQNEAQ. The CDR3 here is CASSLARTSYNEQFF. CDR3 coding DNA: TGTGCCAGCAGCTTAGCGAGGACTAGTTACAATGAGCAGTTCTTC.

The gene calls are TRBV11-2 and TRBJ2-1; TRBD2 matches 12 bases. J lost 5 bases, V lost 3 bases, and 11 bases had no gene match. The germline V gene has CDR1 SGHAT and CDR2 FQNNGV. The CDR3 spans 18 residues. The CDR3 DNA reads as TGTGCCAGCAGCTTCCCTGCGCTACGGACTAGCGGGGACAATGAGCAGTTCTTC. It yields the protein CASSFPALRTSGDNEQFF.

The chain carries TRBV24-1 and TRBJ1-1, with D possibly TRBD1 on 6 matching bases. Trimming took off 5 bases at V and 4 bases at J, with 22 bases between the two ends. Germline loops: CDR1 KGHDR, CDR2 SFDVKD. CDR3 length: 17 amino acids. For the CDR3, the DNA is TGTGCCACCAGTGGAGCCGGGACAAATCATGAATGCACTGAAGCTTTCTTT. It is translated as CATSGAGTNHECTEAFF.

The chain links TRBV30 to TRBJ1-1; TRBD1 agrees at 7 bases. V dropped 4 bases and J dropped 0; count of bases not matched to a gene: 14. The germline CDR1 and CDR2 sequences are GTSNPN and SVGIG (reference sequence). This CDR3 is 17 amino acids long. For the CDR3, the DNA is TGTGCCTGGACCAGCGGACGGAGGGGGCTAATGAACACTGAAGCTTTCTTT. The encoded protein is CAWTSGRRGLMNTEAFF.

The genes are TRBV27 and TRBJ2-7; TRBD1 aligns across 9 bases. The trim removed 6 bases at V and 5 bases at J, leaving 8 bases unmatched. There are 14 residues in the CDR3. Germline V gene lookup returns CDR1 MNHEY and CDR2 SMNVEV (reference sequence). In DNA form, the CDR3 reads TGTGCCAGCAGCATCGGACAGGGGTCCAACGAGCAGTACTTC. Translation: CASSIGQGSNEQYF.

The chain links TRBV18 to TRBJ1-2; 7 bases match TRBD1. CDR3 size: 14 residues. The germline V gene encodes CDR1 KGHSH and CDR2 LQKENI. The trim removed 3 bases at V and 4 bases at J, leaving 5 bases unmatched. CDR3 loop: CASSPDRASYGYTF. The CDR3 nucleotides are TGTGCCAGCTCACCTGACAGGGCCAGCTATGGCTACACCTTC.

This clone appeared a few times. CDR3 sequence reads: CASSPPGQGGYQPQHF. Here the CDR3 DNA reads TGTGCCAGCAGTCCCCCCGGACAGGGGGGATATCAGCCCCAGCATTTT. The chain carries TRBV28 and TRBJ1-5, with 10 bases that match TRBD1. The CDR3 runs 16 residues. Trimming cost V 5 bases and J 5 bases; bases outside gene matches: 9. CDR1 is MDHEN, CDR2 SYDVKM, per germline.

V gene TRBV5-1 combines with J gene TRBJ1-1, with D maybe TRBD1 (5 bases). V was cut by 2 bases and J by 1 base, with 12 bases left in between. Germline CDR1 and CDR2: SGHRS and YFSETQ. The CDR3 contains 15 residues. The CDR3 here is CASSFAHQGNTEAFF. CDR3 DNA sequence: TGCGCCAGCAGCTTCGCCCATCAGGGGAACACTGAAGCTTTCTTT.

The V call is TRBV28, the J call TRBJ1-5; D is unresolved. This CDR3 region has 12 residues. Between the trimmed V and J ends, which lost 7 bases and 5 bases, there was a span of 9 bases. Germline V gives CDR1 MDHEN, CDR2 SYDVKM. The chain's CDR3 is CASTQIYQPQHF. Here the CDR3 DNA reads TGTGCCAGCACACAGATTTATCAGCCCCAGCATTTT.

V usage is TRBV18 and J usage is TRBJ2-2; maybe TRBD2 (5 bases). The CDR3 is made up of 17 amino acids. V lost 2 bases, J lost 5 bases, and 18 bases lay in between. Per germline, CDR1 KGHSH and CDR2 LQKENI. CDR3 DNA: TGTGCCAGCTCACCAGGTAAAGGACTGGTGATTACCGGGGAGCTGTTTTTT. As protein: CASSPGKGLVITGELFF. Looking up the rest from reference TRBV18 and TRBJ2-2 gives the full variable domain: NAGVMQNPRHLVRRRGQEARLRCSPMKGHSHVYWYRQLPEEGLKFMVYLQKENIIDESGMPKERFSAEFPKEGPSILRIQQVVRGDSAAYFCASSPGKGLVITGELFFGEGSRLTVL.

The chain links TRBV6-5 to TRBJ1-1; no definite D call. The CDR3 covers 12 residues. V was cut by 8 bases and J by 3 bases, with 10 bases left in between. Germline V gives CDR1 MNHEY, CDR2 SVGAGI. The CDR3: CASGHYYTEAFF. CDR3 coding DNA: TGTGCCAGCGGTCATTACTACACTGAAGCTTTCTTT.

This rearrangement joins TRBV5-1 to TRBJ2-7; TRBD2 aligns across 7 bases. Germline-derived CDR1 and CDR2 are SGHRS and YFSETQ. Trimming removed 0 bases from V and 3 bases from J; junction bases left unmatched: 6. CDR3 size: 15 residues. CDR3 region: CASSLATSADYEQYF. The CDR3, as DNA: TGCGCCAGCAGCTTGGCCACTAGCGCGGACTACGAGCAGTACTTC.

The J gene is TRBJ1-6, the V gene TRBV28; D unclear. Germline assignment: CDR1 MDHEN and CDR2 SYDVKM. The CDR3 spans 13 residues. V was shortened by 8 bases and J by 2 bases, with 7 bases between the two germline ends. The CDR3 sequence is CASGRPYNSPLHF. The CDR3, as DNA: TGTGCCAGCGGGAGGCCCTATAATTCACCCCTCCACTTT. The full variable domain, in which reference TRBV28 and TRBJ1-6 provide the parts outside the CDR3, is DVKVTQSSRYLVKRTGEKVFLECVQDMDHENMFWYRQDPGLGLRLIYFSYDVKMKEKGDIPEGYSVSREKKERFSLILESASTNQTSMYLCASGRPYNSPLHFGNGTRLTVT.

The chain joins TRBV6-5 to TRBJ1-3; D remains ambiguous. The length of the CDR3 is 14 residues. Trimming stripped 7 bases from V and 3 bases from J, with 13 bases between. Germline V gene data show CDR1 as MNHEY and CDR2 as SVGAGI. As DNA, the CDR3 is TGTGCCAGCAAATCGGGTGCGTTTGGAAACACCATATATTTT. Protein sequence: CASKSGAFGNTIYF.

The chain uses TRBV28 and TRBJ1-5, with TRBD1 matching 9 bases. V trimming: 2 bases; J trimming: 7 bases; junction bases outside the gene matches: 3. This CDR3 is 14 amino acids long. Germline V CDR1 and CDR2: MDHEN, SYDVKM. The CDR3 sequence is CASSLTGGGQPQHF. CDR3 sequence (DNA): TGTGCCAGCAGTTTAACAGGGGGCGGACAGCCCCAGCATTTT.

The V gene is TRBV25-1, the J gene TRBJ1-5; D gene ambiguous. Germline V gene data show CDR1 as MGHDK and CDR2 as SYGVNS. CDR3 length: 12 residues. Trimming shortened V by 3 bases and J by 7 bases, and 7 bases separated the two germline ends. The CDR3 loop is CASSDPMQPQHF. The DNA for the CDR3 is TGTGCCAGCAGTGATCCTATGCAGCCCCAGCATTTT. Based on the CDR3 plus reference TRBV25-1 and TRBJ1-5, the full variable domain is EADIYQTPRYLVIGTGKKITLECSQTMGHDKMYWYQQDPGMELHLIHYSYGVNSTEKGDLSSESTVSRIRTEHFPLTLESARPSHTSQYLCASSDPMQPQHFGDGTRLSIL.

The count of this clone is one. The chain employs TRBV28 and TRBJ1-1; TRBD1 matches at 11 bases. This CDR3 spans 15 amino acids. Germline lookup yields CDR1 MDHEN and CDR2 SYDVKM. V trimming: 9 bases; J trimming: 3 bases; junction bases outside the gene matches: 9. CDR3 DNA: TGTGCCAGTCGGCCGGACAGGGGGCCCGACACTGAAGCTTTCTTT. Its protein product is CASRPDRGPDTEAFF.

This chain connects TRBV18 to TRBJ1-4; 8 bases are a match to TRBD1. The ends lost 0 bases at V and 3 bases at J; junction bases unmatched: 9. The CDR3 covers 18 residues. The germline gives CDR1 KGHSH, CDR2 LQKENI. In DNA form, the CDR3 reads TGTGCCAGCTCACCACCGGGTCAGGGGGCTCGGTCTAATGAAAAACTGTTTTTT. Translation: CASSPPGQGARSNEKLFF. The whole variable domain, filled in from reference TRBV18 and TRBJ1-4, reads NAGVMQNPRHLVRRRGQEARLRCSPMKGHSHVYWYRQLPEEGLKFMVYLQKENIIDESGMPKERFSAEFPKEGPSILRIQQVVRGDSAAYFCASSPPGQGARSNEKLFFGSGTQLSVL.